Here is one T cell receptor (beta chain) with its context. This entry comes from a study of control samples from healthy donors and cancer patients. Germline V CDR1 and CDR2: MDHEN, SYDVKM. The germline V and J ends were trimmed by 3 bases and 4 bases, with 15 bases remaining between them. The CDR3 totals 15 residues. TCRdb's table, derived via immunoSEQ multiplex PCR, lists solely in-frame clones and lacks some. The sample yields some 130,000 clones, over 75% seen once. V and J are TRBV28 and TRBJ1-2, with D hard to call. This receptor was taken from a middle-aged man in good health. Sequenced material: blood. CDR3 DNA sequence: TGTGCCAGCAGTTTGCGGCTCACCGACGGCTATGGCTACACCTTC. This translates into CASSLRLTDGYGYTF.